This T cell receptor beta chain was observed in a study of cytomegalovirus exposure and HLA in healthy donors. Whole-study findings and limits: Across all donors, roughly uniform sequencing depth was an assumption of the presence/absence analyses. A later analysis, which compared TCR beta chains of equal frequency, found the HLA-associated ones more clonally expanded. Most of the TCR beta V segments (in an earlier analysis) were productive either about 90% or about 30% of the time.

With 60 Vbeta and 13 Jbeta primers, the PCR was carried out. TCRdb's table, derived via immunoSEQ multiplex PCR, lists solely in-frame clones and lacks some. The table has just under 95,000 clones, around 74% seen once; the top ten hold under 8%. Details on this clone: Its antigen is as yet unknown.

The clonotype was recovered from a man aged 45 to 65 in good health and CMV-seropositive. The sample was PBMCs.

The CDR3 coding sequence is TGTGCCATCAGTGGGCCGGGGGGGACCTACGAGCAGTACTTC. Residues: CAISGPGGTYEQYF. The rearrangement links TRBV10-3 to TRBJ2-7; 8 bases map to TRBD2. The germline gives CDR1 ENHRY, CDR2 SYGVKD. CDR3 length: 14 amino acids. V dropped 4 bases and J dropped 2; count of bases not matched to a gene: 4.